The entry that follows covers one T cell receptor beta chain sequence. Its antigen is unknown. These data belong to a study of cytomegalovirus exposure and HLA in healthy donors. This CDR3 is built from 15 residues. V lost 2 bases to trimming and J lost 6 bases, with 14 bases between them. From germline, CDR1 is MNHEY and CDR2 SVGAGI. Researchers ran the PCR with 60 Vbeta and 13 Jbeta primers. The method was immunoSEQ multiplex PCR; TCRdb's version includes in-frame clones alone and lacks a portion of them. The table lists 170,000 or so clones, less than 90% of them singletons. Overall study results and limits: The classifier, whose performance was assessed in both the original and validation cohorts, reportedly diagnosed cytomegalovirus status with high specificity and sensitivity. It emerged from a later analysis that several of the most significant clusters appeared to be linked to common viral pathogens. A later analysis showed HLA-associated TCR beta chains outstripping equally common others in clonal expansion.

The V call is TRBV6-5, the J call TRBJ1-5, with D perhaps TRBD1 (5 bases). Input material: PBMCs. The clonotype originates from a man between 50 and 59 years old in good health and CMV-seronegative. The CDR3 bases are TGTGCCAGCAGTTACAGTCGGCAGGGTAGTCAGCCCCAGCATTTT. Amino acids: CASSYSRQGSQPQHF.